One and the same sample provided the 28 T cell receptor beta chains below, sequenced in a study of blood T cell repertoires in COVID-19. Measured with immunoSEQ multiplex PCR; TCRdb has only the in-frame clones, and not every one. Of about 200,000 clones listed, approximately 85% are singletons. The sequencing sample was made of peripheral blood. Source of these receptors: a woman of 80 years or more with acute or convalescent COVID-19.

This CDR3 reads CASSTVPGQGLNTEAFF. The CDR3 DNA follows: TGTGCCAGTAGTACAGTTCCTGGACAGGGTCTGAACACTGAAGCTTTCTTT. The chain joins TRBV19 to TRBJ1-1; the match to TRBD1 covers 8 bases. The CDR3 totals 17 residues. V gave up 4 bases and J gave up 0 bases; unmatched junction bases: 10. CDR1 LNHDA and CDR2 SQIVND come from the germline V gene (reference sequence).

This clone was picked up one time. This chain connects TRBV25-1 to TRBJ1-6; 7 bases agree with TRBD1. J lost 6 bases, V lost 6 bases, and 8 bases had no gene match. In germline, CDR1 is MGHDK, CDR2 SYGVNS. CDR3 length: 15 residues. The CDR3 nucleotides read TGTGCCAGCAGCTTAGGGGGCTTTGGTAATTCACCCCTCCACTTT. Its protein is CASSLGGFGNSPLHF. Full variable domain (remainder filled in from reference TRBV25-1 and TRBJ1-6): EADIYQTPRYLVIGTGKKITLECSQTMGHDKMYWYQQDPGMELHLIHYSYGVNSTEKGDLSSESTVSRIRTEHFPLTLESARPSHTSQYLCASSLGGFGNSPLHFGNGTRLTVT.

The genes are TRBV5-1 and TRBJ2-7; 14 nucleotides match TRBD2. The CDR3 loop spans 15 amino acids. V shed 2 bases, J shed 5 bases, and the junction held 3 bases outside the gene matches. Germline V gene lookup returns CDR1 SGHRS and CDR2 YFSETQ. This chain's CDR3 is CASSFGTSGSNEQYF. The CDR3 nucleotides read TGCGCCAGCAGCTTCGGGACTAGCGGGAGTAACGAGCAGTACTTC.

J is TRBJ2-1 and V is TRBV15; D not certain. This CDR3 spans 15 amino acids. Germline CDR1 LNHNV, CDR2 YYDKDF (reference sequence). Trimming shortened V by 0 bases and J by 5 bases, and 11 bases separated the two germline ends. As DNA, the CDR3 is TGTGCCACCAGCAGAGATCCTCCAGGCAACAATGAGCAGTTCTTC. This gives the protein CATSRDPPGNNEQFF.

The chain links TRBV18 to TRBJ2-6; weak D call: TRBD1 (5 bases). From germline, CDR1 is KGHSH and CDR2 LQKENI. The V end lost 3 bases, the J end lost 12 bases, and 12 bases lay between the germline ends. The CDR3 length is 13 residues. The CDR3 nucleotides are TGTGCCAGCTCACCCCGACAGCCCGTCGTCCTGACTTTC. Protein sequence: CASSPRQPVVLTF.

The rearrangement uses TRBV7-9 and TRBJ1-1; weak D call: TRBD1 (5 bases). Germline V CDR1 and CDR2: SEHNR, FQNEAQ (reference sequence). The CDR3 totals 18 residues. V was clipped by 1 base and J by 7 bases, with 25 bases between them. CDR3 sequence: CASSLVYQYHGRENEAFF. The CDR3 nucleotides read TGTGCCAGCAGCTTAGTCTATCAGTACCATGGCAGGGAAAATGAAGCTTTCTTT.

The rearrangement joins TRBV11-1 to TRBJ2-1, with D possibly TRBD2 on 6 matching bases. The CDR3 covers 15 residues. The V end lost 3 bases, the J end lost 2 bases, and 11 bases lay between the germline ends. The germline CDR1 and CDR2 sequences are SGHAT and FQDESV (reference sequence). The CDR3 region is CASSLERATYNEQFF. DNA of the CDR3: TGTGCCAGCAGCTTGGAGCGGGCAACCTACAATGAGCAGTTCTTC.

V usage is TRBV4-1 and J usage is TRBJ1-4; 9 nucleotides match TRBD1. There are 14 residues in the CDR3. With 6 bases clipped from V and 6 bases from J, the junction kept 5 bases outside the gene matches. Germline loops: CDR1 MGHRA, CDR2 YSYEKL. The CDR3: CASREGQGYEKLFF. The CDR3 region has the DNA TGCGCCAGCAGGGAGGGACAGGGTTATGAAAAACTGTTTTTT.

The rearrangement joins TRBV24-1 to TRBJ2-7; D unresolved. The CDR3 length is 13 residues. Germline-derived CDR1 and CDR2 are KGHDR and SFDVKD. Trimming stripped 4 bases from V and 2 bases from J, with 8 bases between. CDR3 loop: CATSDPQTYEQYF. In DNA, the CDR3 is TGTGCCACCAGTGACCCCCAGACCTACGAGCAGTACTTC.

This chain connects TRBV5-4 to TRBJ2-3, with TRBD1 identical over 8 bases. V lost 0 bases to trimming and J lost 0 bases; unmatched junction nucleotides: 6. The CDR3 covers 17 residues. Germline CDR1 SGHNT, CDR2 YYREEE (reference sequence). The CDR3 sequence: CASSLDGRQGSTDTQYF. CDR3 in DNA: TGTGCCAGCAGCTTGGACGGAAGACAGGGGAGCACAGATACGCAGTATTTT. Full variable domain (rest looked up from reference TRBV5-4 and TRBJ2-3): ETGVTQSPTHLIKTRGQQVTLRCSSQSGHNTVSWYQQALGQGPQFIFQYYREEENGRGNFPPRFSGLQFPNYSSELNVNALELDDSALYLCASSLDGRQGSTDTQYFGPGTRLTVL.

This chain connects TRBV6-2 or TRBV6-3 to TRBJ1-2; D not certain. Trimming pared 2 bases from V and 7 bases from J, leaving 5 bases between. Germline V gives CDR1 MNHEY, CDR2 SVGEGT. The CDR3 is 11 residues long. CDR3 in DNA: TGTGCCAGCAGTTACCTTAGTGGCTACACCTTC. It yields the protein CASSYLSGYTF.

This rearrangement joins TRBV19 to TRBJ2-1, with TRBD2 matching 13 bases. J was trimmed by 7 bases and V by 6 bases; bases with no gene match: 9. Per germline, CDR1 LNHDA and CDR2 SQIVND (reference sequence). The CDR3 runs to 16 residues. Written as DNA, the CDR3 is TGTGCCAGTAGCCTACGACTAGCGGGAGGAGGGAATGAGCAGTTCTTC. The encoded protein is CASSLRLAGGGNEQFF. The full variable domain, in which reference TRBV19 and TRBJ2-1 provide the parts outside the CDR3, is DGGITQSPKYLFRKEGQNVTLSCEQNLNHDAMYWYRQDPGQGLRLIYYSQIVNDFQKGDIAEGYSVSREKKESFPLTVTSAQKNPTAFYLCASSLRLAGGGNEQFFGPGTRLTVL.

This chain joins TRBV2 and TRBJ2-7; 7 bases match TRBD1. The CDR3 has 14 residues. The V gene end was trimmed by 6 bases and the J gene end by 2 bases; junction bases not matched to a gene: 7. Germline values: CDR1 SNHLY, CDR2 FYNNEI. CDR3 region: CASSDRTGPYEQYF. The CDR3 DNA is TGTGCCAGCAGCGACCGGACAGGACCCTACGAGCAGTACTTC.

The chain uses TRBV3-1 (or the pseudogene TRBV3-2) and TRBJ2-7; D may be TRBD2 (6 bases). V lost 4 bases, J lost 3 bases, and 10 bases lay in between. This CDR3 spans 13 amino acids. In germline, CDR1 is LGHDT, CDR2 YNNKEL (reference sequence). The CDR3 region is CASSLGLLYEQYF. The CDR3, as DNA: TGTGCCAGCAGCCTGGGACTCCTCTACGAGCAGTACTTC.

This clone was seen once. The CDR3 nucleotides read TGTGCCAGCTCACCTCCGGACCAAGAGACCCAGTACTTC. Translated, it gives CASSPPDQETQYF. This chain connects TRBV18 to TRBJ2-5; D unclear. Germline CDR1 and CDR2: KGHSH and LQKENI. The CDR3 loop spans 13 amino acids. V was cut by 3 bases and J by 0 bases, with 5 bases left in between.

In its sample, this clone was seen once. This rearrangement joins TRBV11-1 to TRBJ1-1, with 7 bases fitting TRBD1. With 7 bases clipped from V and 4 bases from J, the junction kept 6 bases outside the gene matches. Germline CDR1 is SGHAT and CDR2 is FQDESV (reference sequence). The CDR3 loop spans 13 amino acids. CDR3 nucleotide sequence: TGTGCCAGCACCGGACAGGCTACCACTGAAGCTTTCTTT. Its protein is CASTGQATTEAFF.

The chain joins TRBV7-2 to TRBJ2-1; 13 nucleotides agree with TRBD2. This CDR3 has 16 residues. V gave up 5 bases and J gave up 5 bases; unmatched junction bases: 6. Germline V gives CDR1 SGHTA, CDR2 FQGNSA. The chain's CDR3 is CASSRAGTSGNNEQFF. For the CDR3, the DNA is TGTGCCAGCAGCCGGGCCGGGACTAGCGGGAACAATGAGCAGTTCTTC.

This chain links TRBV2 with TRBJ2-5; D is undetermined. This CDR3 has 14 amino acids. Trimming removed 6 bases at V and 3 bases at J, with 14 bases between. Germline V CDR1 and CDR2: SNHLY, FYNNEI. The CDR3 here is CASSGRVGKETQYF. The CDR3 DNA follows: TGTGCCAGCAGCGGCCGGGTTGGCAAAGAGACCCAGTACTTC.

The V call is TRBV6-6, the J call TRBJ2-2; 7 bases align to TRBD2. Germline V gene data show CDR1 as MNHNY and CDR2 as SVGAGI (reference sequence). The CDR3 extends over 14 amino acids. The ends lost 7 bases at V and 1 base at J; junction bases unmatched: 3. The CDR3 sequence: CASNTGGNTGELFF. The CDR3 DNA follows: TGTGCCAGCAACACGGGGGGGAACACCGGGGAGCTGTTTTTT.

The gene calls are TRBV6-5 and TRBJ2-1; maybe TRBD1 (6 bases). The CDR3 has 15 residues. V shed 2 bases and J shed 3 bases, with 11 bases lying between them. Germline values: CDR1 MNHEY, CDR2 SVGAGI. The CDR3, as DNA: TGTGCCAGCAGTTACCGACAGGTTCTCTACAATGAGCAGTTCTTC. This codes for CASSYRQVLYNEQFF.

The chain recombines TRBV28 with TRBJ2-7, with D unclear. Germline V lookup: CDR1 MDHEN, CDR2 SYDVKM. The CDR3 has 12 amino acids. Deletions cut 3 bases from V and 2 bases from J, with 5 bases between. The CDR3 DNA sequence: TGTGCCAGCAGTTTCCCTACCTACGAGCAGTACTTC. This encodes CASSFPTYEQYF.

V gene TRBV10-3 combines with J gene TRBJ2-2, with D possibly being TRBD2 (7 bases). Per germline, CDR1 ENHRY and CDR2 SYGVKD. This CDR3 comprises 13 residues. Trimming took 6 bases from V and 4 from J, leaving 9 bases between them. The CDR3 nucleotides are TGTGCCATCAGGGCGGGGGCCACCGGGGAGCTGTTTTTT. Translated, it gives CAIRAGATGELFF.

This chain joins TRBV7-2 and TRBJ2-2; D is perhaps TRBD1 (6 bases). The CDR3 has 16 residues. Germline V gene data show CDR1 as SGHTA and CDR2 as FQGNSA. V shed 5 bases and J shed 5 bases, with 18 bases lying between them. The CDR3 loop is CASSPPGMRGTGELFF. The CDR3 DNA reads TGTGCCAGCAGCCCCCCGGGGATGAGGGGGACCGGGGAGCTGTTTTTT.

The CDR3 nucleotides are TGTGCCAGCAGTAGCGGACCTATGAAATACTTC. Translating gives CASSSGPMKYF. V is TRBV2 and J is TRBJ2-7, with TRBD2 as a possible D gene (5 bases). V lost 5 bases to trimming and J lost 13 bases, with 15 bases between them. CDR1 is SNHLY, CDR2 FYNNEI, per germline. The CDR3 is made up of 11 amino acids. Full variable domain (rest looked up from reference TRBV2 and TRBJ2-7): EPEVTQTPSHQVTQMGQEVILRCVPISNHLYFYWYRQILGQKVEFLVSFYNNEISEKSEIFDDQFSVERPDGSNFTLKIRSTKLEDSAMYFCASSSGPMKYFGPGTRLTVT.

This clone appeared a single time. The V and J genes are TRBV5-4 and TRBJ2-5; 11 bases map to TRBD2. After removal of 1 base from V and 8 bases from J, the junction contained 10 bases not matched to a gene. The germline V gene encodes CDR1 SGHNT and CDR2 YYREEE (reference sequence). This CDR3 contains 16 residues. CDR3 bases: TGTGCCAGCAGCTTGAGGCTGGAAACTAGCGGGGGCACCCAGTACTTC. It specifies CASSLRLETSGGTQYF.

The chain employs TRBV4-3 and TRBJ2-1; possible D gene TRBD2, 6 bases. This CDR3 has 15 residues. Trimming removed 3 bases from V and 0 bases from J, with 9 bases in between. CDR1 and CDR2 from the germline V gene are LGHNA and YSLEER. CDR3 in amino acids: CASSQLASSYNEQFF. The DNA for the CDR3 is TGCGCCAGCAGCCAGCTAGCGAGCTCCTACAATGAGCAGTTCTTC.

The chain combines TRBV6-2 or TRBV6-3 with TRBJ2-1; 7 bases are a match to TRBD1. Germline V gene data show CDR1 as MNHEY and CDR2 as SVGEGT. V was clipped by 2 bases and J by 5 bases; unmatched bases: 9. CDR3 size: 16 residues. The CDR3 nucleotides are TGTGCCAGCAGTTACCTAGACAGGGCGACCGACAATGAGCAGTTCTTC. Its protein product is CASSYLDRATDNEQFF.

V and J are TRBV6-5 and TRBJ2-4, with TRBD2 identical over 11 bases. With 2 bases clipped from V and 6 bases from J, the junction kept 6 bases outside the gene matches. The length of the CDR3 is 16 residues. Germline loops: CDR1 MNHEY, CDR2 SVGAGI. The CDR3 DNA sequence: TGTGCCAGCAGTTACGGGACTAGCGGATCCTTAAACATTCAGTACTTC. It translates to CASSYGTSGSLNIQYF.